The 16 T cell receptor beta chains below come from one sample, sequenced in a study of T cells expressing NK-cell markers. TCRdb reanalyzed the 5' RACE reads and collapses them to one entry per CDR3 protein, without DNA. The sample table includes about 150,000 distinct CDR3 sequences. Sequenced material: blood T cells: a sorted CD56 or NKG2C T cell subset, CD4+ or CD8+ T cells, or bulk PBMC T cells (not recorded which). Every receptor here comes from a man aged 18-70 years in good health.

The rearrangement links TRBV20-1 to TRBJ2-1; TCRdb reports TRBD1, a call that lacks DNA to check it against. CDR3 length equals 15 residues. Germline CDR1 and CDR2: DFQATT and SNEGSKA (reference sequence). CDR3 amino acids: CSARDLRGAGNEQFF.

The chain uses TRBV3-1 and TRBJ1-1; TCRdb calls TRBD1, which cannot be checked without DNA. CDR1 is LGHDT, CDR2 YNNKEL, per germline (reference sequence). The CDR3 runs 17 residues. CDR3 sequence: CASSQPGHQTGGTEAFF.

The rearrangement uses TRBV2 and TRBJ1-1; TCRdb names TRBD1, which stays unverified in the absence of DNA. CDR3 size: 13 residues. Germline V gene data show CDR1 as SNHLY and CDR2 as FYNNEI. The chain's CDR3 is CASRRGVWTEAFF.

The V gene is TRBV6-1, the J gene TRBJ2-5; TCRdb designates TRBD1, a call that cannot be tested without DNA. Looked up from germline, CDR1 is MNHNS and CDR2 is SASEGT. The CDR3 runs 16 residues. The CDR3 reads CASSRPSGDPQETQYF.

The chain uses TRBV6-1 and TRBJ1-1; the D call from TCRdb, TRBD1, cannot be confirmed without DNA. This CDR3 is 14 amino acids long. CDR1 and CDR2 from the germline V gene are MNHNS and SASEGT. The CDR3 sequence is CASTRTGMVTEAFF.

The chain has TRBV7-9 and TRBJ2-5; absent DNA, TCRdb's TRBD2 call cannot be checked. Germline V CDR1 and CDR2: SEHNR, FQNEAQ (reference sequence). This CDR3 region has 13 residues. This chain's CDR3 is CASSSSGPVPQYF.

V and J are TRBV12-3 or TRBV12-4 and TRBJ1-2; the D call of TRBD1 rests on TCRdb alone, since no DNA is present to check it. The CDR3 length is 14 residues. CDR3 sequence reads: CASSTDRDNYGYTF.

This chain links TRBV7-6 with TRBJ1-4. The germline V gene encodes CDR1 SGHVS and CDR2 FNYEAQ. The CDR3 length is 15 residues. CDR3 protein: CASSLSVSTNEKLFF.

This chain joins TRBV5-1 and TRBJ2-5; TCRdb proposes TRBD1, but this gene call is untestable without DNA. Germline V CDR1 and CDR2: SGHRS, YFSETQ. This CDR3 has 15 residues. CDR3: CASSSATGRLWTQYF.

The genes are TRBV24-1 and TRBJ2-1; absent DNA, TCRdb's TRBD2 call cannot be checked. The CDR3 covers 15 residues. CDR1 is KGHDR, CDR2 SFDVKD, per germline. The CDR3 loop is CATRTSGGSYNEQFF.

The rearrangement joins TRBV12-3 or TRBV12-4 to TRBJ1-4; without DNA, the TCRdb call of TRBD1 cannot be checked. The CDR3 loop spans 13 amino acids. CDR3 protein: CASSSGTGEKLFF.

This rearrangement joins TRBV6-5 to TRBJ2-1; the D gene TCRdb calls, TRBD2, cannot be checked with no DNA. This CDR3 region has 16 residues. The germline gives CDR1 MNHEY, CDR2 SVGAGI. CDR3 in amino acids: CASSSSTSGINNEQFF.

The rearrangement links TRBV30 to TRBJ1-2; lacking DNA, the TRBD1 call made by TCRdb goes unchecked. CDR3 length equals 18 residues. Per the germline V gene, CDR1 is GTSNPN and CDR2 is SVGIG (reference sequence). The CDR3 sequence is CAWSVQFKDRGSPEGYTF.

This chain links TRBV9 with TRBJ2-5; TCRdb returns TRBD2, unconfirmable since there is no DNA. Per germline, CDR1 SGDLS and CDR2 YYNGEE. CDR3 length: 15 amino acids. The CDR3 sequence: CASSVDPGPAETQYF.

The chain employs TRBV19 and TRBJ1-1; TCRdb designates TRBD1, a call that cannot be tested without DNA. The CDR3 is 13 amino acids. Germline V CDR1 and CDR2: LNHDA, SQIVND (reference sequence). The CDR3 sequence is CASSTGGDTEAFF.

The rearrangement uses TRBV23-1 and TRBJ2-5; the TCRdb D gene call, TRBD2, has no DNA to confirm it. TRBV23-1 has ORF status, its function being uncertain. This CDR3 is built from 13 residues. The chain's CDR3 is CASNLLAQETQYF.